The 30 T cell receptor beta chains below all came from one sample that was sequenced in a study of shared clonotypes between healthy human individuals. The method was immunoSEQ multiplex PCR; TCRdb's version includes in-frame clones alone and lacks a portion of them. There are hundreds of thousands of clones in the sample; roughly 96% occur only once, and over 0.1% lies in the top ten. CD8 cells regarded as naive lacked CD45RO, were positively chosen for CCR7, and omitted terminally differentiated effector memory CD45RA+ cells. Sequenced material: naive CD8+ T cells sorted from blood. All receptors derive from a woman aged 30 to 39 in good health.

This chain joins TRBV28 and TRBJ1-1; perhaps TRBD1 as D (5 bases). This CDR3 has 13 residues. Per germline, CDR1 MDHEN and CDR2 SYDVKM. With 5 bases removed from V and 10 bases from J, the gap between germline ends came to 17 bases. This CDR3 reads CASSPMGGAVAFF. The CDR3 coding sequence is TGTGCCAGCAGTCCGATGGGTGGGGCGGTAGCTTTCTTT. Full variable domain (rest looked up from reference TRBV28 and TRBJ1-1): DVKVTQSSRYLVKRTGEKVFLECVQDMDHENMFWYRQDPGLGLRLIYFSYDVKMKEKGDIPEGYSVSREKKERFSLILESASTNQTSMYLCASSPMGGAVAFFGQGTRLTVV.

This clone was counted once. This chain links TRBV5-1 with TRBJ2-1; TRBD2 aligns across 10 bases. The CDR3 sequence is 14 residues long. Trimming took 3 bases from V and 15 from J; bases not matched to a gene: 12. The V gene's germline CDR1 is SGHRS and CDR2 YFSETQ. The CDR3 nucleotides read TGCGCCAGCAGCTCACTAGGGATGGAGCGGGAGGGGTTCTTC. Its translation: CASSSLGMEREGFF.

Note on this clone: Other DNA sequences in this sample translate to the same CDR3. The chain employs TRBV27 and TRBJ2-7; 8 bases map to TRBD1. The CDR3 is 13 residues long. Looked up from germline, CDR1 is MNHEY and CDR2 is SMNVEV (reference sequence). Trimming took 5 bases from V and 3 from J; bases not matched to a gene: 3. The CDR3 protein is CASSLGTGYEQYF. The CDR3, as DNA: TGTGCCAGCAGTCTTGGGACAGGCTACGAGCAGTACTTC.

As concerns this clone: The junction and the germline gene differ at one end; a read error may be behind it. V usage is TRBV2 and J usage is TRBJ2-5; 9 bases are shared with TRBD1. The last part of the DNA fits TRBJ2-7 better; the J call may be wrong. Germline assignment: CDR1 SNHLY and CDR2 FYNNEI. The CDR3 covers 14 residues. Here the CDR3 reads CARGLGTGPYEQYF. The CDR3, as DNA: TGCGCGAGGGGTCTCGGGACAGGGCCCTACGAGCAGTACTTC.

As DNA, the CDR3 is TGTGCCAGCAGCTTCGGCAGCCCGTACGAGCAGTACTTC. Encoded protein: CASSFGSPYEQYF. The chain employs TRBV5-6 and TRBJ2-7; D is uncertain. Trimming removed 2 bases at V and 4 bases at J, with 10 bases between. This CDR3 region has 13 residues. Per germline, CDR1 SGHDT and CDR2 YYEEEE. The full variable domain, its missing parts supplied by reference TRBV5-6 and TRBJ2-7, is DAGVTQSPTHLIKTRGQQVTLRCSPKSGHDTVSWYQQALGQGPQFIFQYYEEEERQRGNFPDRFSGHQFPNYSSELNVNALLLGDSALYLCASSFGSPYEQYFGPGTRLTVT.

The V gene is TRBV21-1, the J gene TRBJ1-1. TRBV21-1 counts as a pseudogene. The CDR3 is 15 residues long. CDR3 DNA sequence: TGTGCCAGCAGCAAAGGACCGCGCAAGAACACTGAAGCTTTCTTT. It is translated as CASSKGPRKNTEAFF.

This sequence joins TRBV30 and TRBJ2-7; D remains ambiguous. Trimming left V 1 base short and J 2 bases short, with 12 bases between. The CDR3 extends over 14 amino acids. Per germline, CDR1 GTSNPN and CDR2 SVGIG (reference sequence). The CDR3 nucleotides read TGTGCCTGGAGTGAGTTAGCCTTCACCTACGAGCAGTACTTC. Residues: CAWSELAFTYEQYF.

V usage is TRBV25-1 and J usage is TRBJ1-4; unclear D gene. CDR1 and CDR2 from the germline V gene are MGHDK and SYGVNS. Trimming took off 6 bases at V and 6 bases at J, with 8 bases between the two ends. CDR3 length equals 12 residues. This chain's CDR3 is CASSSIDEKLFF. The CDR3, as DNA: TGTGCCAGCAGCTCGATTGATGAAAAACTGTTTTTT.

The J gene is TRBJ2-1, the V gene TRBV28; TRBD2 matches 14 bases. Germline trimming cut 10 bases from V and 1 base from J; bases unmatched to any gene: 18. CDR3 size: 20 residues. Germline CDR1 and CDR2: MDHEN and SYDVKM. CDR3 region: CATLGHLGTSGSRSYNEQFF. The CDR3 nucleotides are TGTGCCACCCTCGGACACCTTGGGACTAGCGGGAGTAGGTCCTACAATGAGCAGTTCTTC.

V usage is TRBV30 and J usage is TRBJ1-4; 7 nucleotides agree with TRBD1. J lost 8 bases, V lost 3 bases, and 9 bases had no gene match. The CDR3 is 14 residues long. Germline CDR1 GTSNPN, CDR2 SVGIG (reference sequence). DNA of the CDR3: TGTGCCTGGAGCGAGGGACAGCGGCGAGAAAAACTGTTTTTT. Translated: CAWSEGQRREKLFF.

This clone came up once. This chain links TRBV2 with TRBJ2-7, with D uncertain. The CDR3 consists of 12 residues. Germline V gene sequence: CDR1 SNHLY, CDR2 FYNNEI. V dropped 5 bases and J dropped 3 bases, with 8 bases sitting between them. This chain's CDR3 is CASSPGVYEQYF. CDR3 DNA: TGTGCCAGCAGTCCGGGCGTCTACGAGCAGTACTTC.

As to this clone: A much larger clone lies a single base off, so this may be a read error. The chain employs TRBV7-2 and TRBJ2-7; D unclear. V gave up 4 bases and J gave up 3 bases, with 4 bases separating them. The CDR3 has 11 amino acids. Per germline, CDR1 SGHTA and CDR2 FQGNSA. The CDR3 loop reads CASSSYYEQYF. In nucleotides, the CDR3 is TGTGCCAGCAGCTCCTACTACGAGCAGTACTTC.

This clone turned up a few times. The chain employs TRBV29-1 and TRBJ1-2; the D gene is possibly TRBD1 (5 bases). Per the germline V gene, CDR1 is SQVTM and CDR2 is ANQGSEA. CDR3 length: 12 amino acids. V lost 1 base and J 4 bases, leaving 7 bases between the germline ends. The CDR3 DNA reads TGCAGCGTTGAAGGGACACGCTATGGCTACACCTTC. Translation gives CSVEGTRYGYTF.

This clone was observed a handful of times. V gene TRBV7-9 combines with J gene TRBJ2-7; D is unclear. The ends were cut back, 6 bases at V and 5 bases at J, with 14 bases in the middle. CDR3 size: 13 residues. Looked up from germline, CDR1 is SEHNR and CDR2 is FQNEAQ (reference sequence). The CDR3, as DNA: TGTGCCAGCAGGCCGGGTTCAGGCCACGAGCAGTACTTC. Its translation: CASRPGSGHEQYF. Full variable domain (remainder filled in from reference TRBV7-9 and TRBJ2-7): DTGVSQNPRHKITKRGQNVTFRCDPISEHNRLYWYRQTLGQGPEFLTYFQNEAQLEKSRLLSDRFSAERPKGSFSTLEIQRTEQGDSAMYLCASRPGSGHEQYFGPGTRLTVT.

The rearrangement uses TRBV25-1 and TRBJ1-4; D is uncertain. Trimming cost V 5 bases and J 5 bases, with 15 bases left between them. The CDR3 is 15 residues long. Germline V gene sequence: CDR1 MGHDK, CDR2 SYGVNS. The CDR3 spells CASSWSWGTNEKLFF. CDR3 coding DNA: TGTGCCAGCAGTTGGAGTTGGGGAACGAATGAAAAACTGTTTTTT.

The chain carries TRBV19 and TRBJ1-5; D possibly corresponds to TRBD1 (5 bases). V lost 6 bases and J 5 bases, leaving 14 bases between the germline ends. The CDR3 extends over 14 amino acids. Per germline, CDR1 LNHDA and CDR2 SQIVND (reference sequence). The CDR3 is CASSSRGEDQPQHF. The CDR3, as DNA: TGTGCCAGTAGCTCCCGGGGGGAGGATCAGCCCCAGCATTTT. The whole variable domain, filled in from reference TRBV19 and TRBJ1-5, reads DGGITQSPKYLFRKEGQNVTLSCEQNLNHDAMYWYRQDPGQGLRLIYYSQIVNDFQKGDIAEGYSVSREKKESFPLTVTSAQKNPTAFYLCASSSRGEDQPQHFGDGTRLSIL.

The rearrangement joins TRBV7-9 to TRBJ2-4; 8 nucleotides align to TRBD2. Germline CDR1 SEHNR, CDR2 FQNEAQ (reference sequence). This CDR3 contains 18 residues. V trimming: 5 bases; J trimming: 6 bases; junction bases outside the gene matches: 18. CDR3 loop: CASSPPRGGARRGNIQYF. The DNA for the CDR3 is TGTGCCAGCAGCCCACCCCGGGGGGGGGCGCGTCGGGGAAACATTCAGTACTTC.

The chain couples TRBV9 to TRBJ2-3; D may correspond to TRBD1 or TRBD2 (5 bases each). With 5 bases removed from V and 8 bases from J, the gap between germline ends came to 12 bases. Germline V gene sequence: CDR1 SGDLS, CDR2 YYNGEE. This CDR3 region has 12 residues. The CDR3 sequence: CASRGNGTTQYF. CDR3 coding DNA: TGTGCCAGCAGGGGAAACGGGACTACGCAGTATTTT.

This clone was seen once. The rearrangement links TRBV9 to TRBJ2-4; D possibly corresponds to TRBD1 (5 bases). V dropped 3 bases and J dropped 9 bases, with 22 bases sitting between them. Per the germline V gene, CDR1 is SGDLS and CDR2 is YYNGEE. The CDR3 loop spans 16 amino acids. The CDR3 loop reads CASSGSSDILMGIQYF. CDR3 nucleotide sequence: TGTGCCAGCAGCGGATCCTCGGACATACTCATGGGCATTCAGTACTTC. The full variable domain, in which reference TRBV9 and TRBJ2-4 provide the parts outside the CDR3, is DSGVTQTPKHLITATGQRVTLRCSPRSGDLSVYWYQQSLDQGLQFLIQYYNGEERAKGNILERFSAQQFPDLHSELNLSSLELGDSALYFCASSGSSDILMGIQYFGAGTRLSVL.

The J gene is TRBJ2-7, the V gene TRBV6-1, with TRBD1 matching over 7 bases. Germline CDR1 and CDR2: MNHNS and SASEGT. The V gene end was trimmed by 2 bases and the J gene end by 0 bases; junction bases not matched to a gene: 10. This CDR3 has 17 amino acids. CDR3 in amino acids: CASSEPATGTSSYEQYF. CDR3 nucleotide sequence: TGTGCCAGCAGTGAACCAGCGACAGGGACGAGCTCCTACGAGCAGTACTTC.

This chain links TRBV19 with TRBJ2-7; the D gene is possibly TRBD1 (6 bases). The CDR3 sequence is 15 residues long. V was shortened by 2 bases and J by 3 bases, with 14 bases between the two germline ends. Germline V lookup: CDR1 LNHDA, CDR2 SQIVND (reference sequence). The CDR3 DNA reads TGTGCCAGTAGTATAAGGGACAATTTAAACTACGAGCAGTACTTC. Protein: CASSIRDNLNYEQYF.

This clone was recorded only once. The chain is built from TRBV28 and TRBJ2-5, with 8 nucleotides matching TRBD2. V lost 3 bases, J lost 2 bases, and 8 bases stayed unmatched. The germline V gene encodes CDR1 MDHEN and CDR2 SYDVKM. CDR3 size: 16 residues. As DNA, the CDR3 is TGTGCCAGCAGTTTGGGTCGGGAGGGCTTACAAGAGACCCAGTACTTC. This codes for CASSLGREGLQETQYF.

In DNA, the CDR3 is TGTGCCAGCAGTTATTCGACAGGGAGCTCCTACGAGCAGTACTTC. This translates into CASSYSTGSSYEQYF. V gene TRBV6-6 combines with J gene TRBJ2-7, with 7 nucleotides matching TRBD1. The J segment lost 0 bases and the V segment lost 3 bases, leaving 5 bases of the junction unmatched. The CDR3 length is 15 residues. Germline V gene sequence: CDR1 MNHNY, CDR2 SVGAGI (reference sequence).

The J gene is TRBJ2-7, the V gene TRBV13, with unresolved D. CDR3 size: 13 residues. Trimming left V 8 bases short and J 0 bases short, with 11 bases between. Germline loops: CDR1 PRHDT, CDR2 FYEKMQ (reference sequence). The CDR3 spells CASSKLSSYEQYF. The CDR3 nucleotides read TGTGCCAGCTCCAAATTAAGCTCCTACGAGCAGTACTTC.

V is TRBV25-1 and J is TRBJ2-5; no reliable D call. The assigned J gene may be wrong: the sequence end matches TRBJ2-7 better. The germline V gene encodes CDR1 MGHDK and CDR2 SYGVNS. The CDR3 runs to 16 residues. CDR3 coding DNA: TGTGCCAGCAGTGCCCCGTCTTTTGGGCATTCGAACGAGCAGTACTTC. The encoded protein is CASSAPSFGHSNEQYF.

The CDR3 sequence is CASSLQGMGYEQYF. CDR3 DNA: TGTGCCAGCAGCTTACAGGGAATGGGTTACGAGCAGTACTTC. This chain links TRBV27 with TRBJ2-7; D is possibly TRBD1 (6 bases). The CDR3 covers 14 residues. The V and J ends lost 6 bases and 4 bases respectively, with 16 bases between them. Germline assignment: CDR1 MNHEY and CDR2 SMNVEV (reference sequence).

This chain joins TRBV28 and TRBJ2-5, with no clear D. Trimming cost V 6 bases and J 2 bases, with 7 bases left between them. Per the germline V gene, CDR1 is MDHEN and CDR2 is SYDVKM. This CDR3 has 12 amino acids. The chain's CDR3 is CASSPPQETQYF. The DNA of the CDR3 is TGTGCCAGCAGCCCCCCACAAGAGACCCAGTACTTC.

CDR3 DNA: TGCAGCGTCAAGCGGGACACCTACAATGAGCAGTTCTTC. It yields the protein CSVKRDTYNEQFF. The chain combines TRBV29-1 with TRBJ2-1; maybe TRBD2 (7 bases). Germline loops: CDR1 SQVTM, CDR2 ANQGSEA. V shed 6 bases and J shed 2 bases, with 11 bases lying between them. The CDR3 length is 13 residues.

CDR3 DNA sequence: TGTGCCAGCACCACTGGAGTACTAGCGGGAGTGTGGAAGCAAGAGACCCAGTACTTC. Translation gives CASTTGVLAGVWKQETQYF. The chain uses TRBV5-8 and TRBJ2-5; TRBD2 matches 11 bases. CDR3 size: 19 residues. Germline CDR1 is SGHTS and CDR2 is YDEGEE. The trim removed 6 bases at V and 2 bases at J, leaving 18 bases unmatched.

This clone occurred a few times. The V call is TRBV2, the J call TRBJ2-1; either TRBD1 or TRBD2 may fit D (5 bases each). The CDR3 has 14 residues. Between the trimmed V and J ends, which lost 2 bases and 2 bases, there was a span of 7 bases. Germline-derived CDR1 and CDR2 are SNHLY and FYNNEI. The CDR3 is CASSEQGPYNEQFF. CDR3 DNA sequence: TGTGCCAGCAGTGAACAGGGACCCTACAATGAGCAGTTCTTC. The full variable domain, rest sourced from reference TRBV2 and TRBJ2-1, is EPEVTQTPSHQVTQMGQEVILRCVPISNHLYFYWYRQILGQKVEFLVSFYNNEISEKSEIFDDQFSVERPDGSNFTLKIRSTKLEDSAMYFCASSEQGPYNEQFFGPGTRLTVL.